This T cell receptor beta chain stems from a study of cytomegalovirus exposure and HLA in healthy donors. Overall study results and limits: Previously analyzed data showed that most TCR beta V segments were productive at a frequency of about 87% or about 30%. Investigators reported 150 to 200 TCR beta chains as tied to cytomegalovirus.

The CDR3 has 14 amino acids. The J segment lost 6 bases and the V segment lost 4 bases, leaving 5 bases of the junction unmatched. CDR1 is SEHNR and CDR2 is FQNEAQ in the germline V gene (reference sequence). This PCR relied on a set of 60 Vbeta primers and 13 Jbeta primers. This table comes from immunoSEQ multiplex PCR, and its TCRdb copy is limited to in-frame clones, with some not included. This table has 75,000 to 80,000 clones, under 80% appearing once. To note about this clone: Its antigen is unknown.

The chain couples TRBV7-9 to TRBJ2-1, with 8 bases lining up with TRBD1. The sample comprised PBMCs. This clonotype was obtained from a man in his 60s in good health and CMV-seropositive. CDR3 amino acids: CASSYSGGGNEQFF. For the CDR3, the DNA is TGTGCCAGCAGCTATTCAGGGGGCGGCAATGAGCAGTTCTTC.